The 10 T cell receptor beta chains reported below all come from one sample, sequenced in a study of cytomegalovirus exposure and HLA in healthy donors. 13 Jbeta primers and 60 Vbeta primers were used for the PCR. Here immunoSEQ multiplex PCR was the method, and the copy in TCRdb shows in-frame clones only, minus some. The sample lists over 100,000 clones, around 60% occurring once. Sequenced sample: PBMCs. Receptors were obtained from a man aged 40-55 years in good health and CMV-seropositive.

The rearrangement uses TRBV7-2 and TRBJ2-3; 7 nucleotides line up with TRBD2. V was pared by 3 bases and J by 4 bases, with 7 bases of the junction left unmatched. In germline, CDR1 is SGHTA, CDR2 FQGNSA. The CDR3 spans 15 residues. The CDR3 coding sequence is TGTGCCAGCAGCTTGACTAGCTTACGCGCAGATACGCAGTATTTT. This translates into CASSLTSLRADTQYF.

DNA of the CDR3: TGTGCCAGCAGCGACCAGGGGGCAGGGGGCTACGAGCAGTACTTC. Protein product: CASSDQGAGGYEQYF. The gene calls are TRBV6-5 and TRBJ2-7; TRBD1 matches at 8 bases. The CDR3 is 15 amino acids. Germline-derived CDR1 and CDR2 are MNHEY and SVGAGI. Germline trimming cut 6 bases from V and 3 bases from J; bases unmatched to any gene: 10.

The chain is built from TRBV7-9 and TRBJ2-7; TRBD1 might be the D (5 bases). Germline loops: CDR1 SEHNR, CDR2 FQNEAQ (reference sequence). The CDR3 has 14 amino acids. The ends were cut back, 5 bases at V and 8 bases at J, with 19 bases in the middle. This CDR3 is CASSQGWAGPKQYF. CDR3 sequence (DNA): TGTGCCAGCAGCCAAGGGTGGGCAGGGCCTAAGCAGTACTTC.

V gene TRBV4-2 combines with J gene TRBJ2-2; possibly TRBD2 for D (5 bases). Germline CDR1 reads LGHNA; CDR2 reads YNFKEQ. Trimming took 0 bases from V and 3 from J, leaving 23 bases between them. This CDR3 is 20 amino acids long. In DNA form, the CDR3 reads TGTGCCAGCAGCCAAGATCCTCACCCTAGCCCCTCCCGGGACACCGGGGAGCTGTTTTTT. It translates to CASSQDPHPSPSRDTGELFF.

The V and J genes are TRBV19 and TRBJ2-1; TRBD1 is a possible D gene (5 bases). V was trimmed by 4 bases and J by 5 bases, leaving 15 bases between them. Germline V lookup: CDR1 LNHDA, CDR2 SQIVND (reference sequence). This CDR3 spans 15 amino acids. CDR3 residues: CASSRAGMINNEQFF. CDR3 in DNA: TGTGCCAGTAGTAGGGCAGGGATGATAAACAATGAGCAGTTCTTC.

The CDR3 region is CASSYSPTGSGYEQYF. CDR3 coding DNA: TGTGCCAGCAGTTACTCTCCCACGGGAAGTGGGTACGAGCAGTACTTC. The rearrangement joins TRBV6-5 to TRBJ2-7; tentatively, D is TRBD2 (5 bases). Germline V gives CDR1 MNHEY, CDR2 SVGAGI. V dropped 0 bases and J dropped 4 bases, with 16 bases sitting between them. The CDR3 has 16 residues.

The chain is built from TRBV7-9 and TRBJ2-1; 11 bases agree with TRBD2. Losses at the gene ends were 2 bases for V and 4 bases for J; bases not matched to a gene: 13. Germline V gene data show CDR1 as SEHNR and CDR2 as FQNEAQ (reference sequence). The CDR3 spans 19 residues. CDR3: CASSLPRTSGPPQYNEQFF. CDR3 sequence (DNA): TGTGCCAGCAGCTTACCCCGGACTAGCGGGCCCCCCCAATACAATGAGCAGTTCTTC.

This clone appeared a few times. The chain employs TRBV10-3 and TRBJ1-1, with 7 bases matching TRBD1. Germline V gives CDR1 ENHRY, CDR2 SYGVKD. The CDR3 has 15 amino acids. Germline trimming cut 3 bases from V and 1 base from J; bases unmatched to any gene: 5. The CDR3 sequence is CAISENQGENTEAFF. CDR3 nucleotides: TGTGCCATCAGTGAAAACCAGGGGGAGAACACTGAAGCTTTCTTT.

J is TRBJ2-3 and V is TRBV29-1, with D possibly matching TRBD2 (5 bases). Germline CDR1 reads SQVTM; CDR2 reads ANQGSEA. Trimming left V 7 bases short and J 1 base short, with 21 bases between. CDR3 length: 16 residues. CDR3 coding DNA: TGCAGCGCTAGTAGCACCTGGGCGCGGGGCACAGATACGCAGTATTTT. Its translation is CSASSTWARGTDTQYF.

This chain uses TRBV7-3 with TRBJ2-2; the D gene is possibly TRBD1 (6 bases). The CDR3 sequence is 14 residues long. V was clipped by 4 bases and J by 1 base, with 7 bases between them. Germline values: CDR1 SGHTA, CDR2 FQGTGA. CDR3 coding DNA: TGTGCCAGCAGCTCACAGGGGAACACCGGGGAGCTGTTTTTT. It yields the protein CASSSQGNTGELFF.